Listed below are T cell receptor beta chains from one sample, sequenced in a study of blood T cell repertoires in COVID-19. The method was immunoSEQ multiplex PCR; TCRdb's version includes in-frame clones alone and lacks a portion of them. Of 200,000 to 250,000 clones detected, 84% appear once; the ten largest clones hold under 5%. Sequencing used peripheral blood. The source is a man aged 50-60 years with acute or convalescent COVID-19. Both conserved end residues are part of each CDR3. A D gene is named only where the DNA matches it firmly. For some rows the clone size is stated as once, few or many, or as a class when expanded; others skip it.

clone size: .; V gene: TRBV4-1; D gene: TRBD2; J gene: TRBJ2-7; CDR3 protein: CASSHLPAGDYEQYF; CDR3 DNA: TGCGCCAGCAGCCATTTGCCAGCGGGGGACTACGAGCAGTACTTC
clone size: once; V gene: TRBV5-1; D gene: .; J gene: TRBJ2-1; CDR3 protein: CANTEGSVDEQFF; CDR3 DNA: TGCGCCAACACGGAGGGGTCGGTTGATGAGCAGTTCTTC
clone size: .; V gene: TRBV5-1; D gene: TRBD1; J gene: TRBJ1-4; CDR3 protein: CASSLTGTGREKLFF; CDR3 DNA: TGCGCCAGCAGCCTAACCGGGACAGGTCGTGAAAAACTGTTTTTT
clone size: .; V gene: TRBV14; D gene: .; J gene: TRBJ1-5; CDR3 protein: CASSQDRGQPQHF; CDR3 DNA: TGTGCCAGCAGCCAAGACAGGGGTCAGCCCCAGCATTTT
clone size: .; V gene: TRBV2; D gene: TRBD1; J gene: TRBJ1-4; CDR3 protein: CASSDQGGWVEKLFF; CDR3 DNA: TGTGCCAGCAGTGATCAGGGGGGTTGGGTTGAAAAACTGTTTTTT
clone size: .; V gene: TRBV6-2/TRBV6-3; D gene: .; J gene: TRBJ1-3; CDR3 protein: CASSPAGAEGNTIYF; CDR3 DNA: TGTGCCAGCAGCCCGGCGGGGGCAGAAGGAAACACCATATATTTT
clone size: .; V gene: TRBV28; D gene: .; J gene: TRBJ2-3; CDR3 protein: CASTSPGTDTQYF; CDR3 DNA: TGTGCCAGCACGTCCCCAGGCACAGATACGCAGTATTTT
clone size: .; V gene: TRBV15; D gene: .; J gene: TRBJ1-4; CDR3 protein: CATSSRPVEKLFF; CDR3 DNA: TGTGCCACCAGCAGCCGTCCGGTTGAAAAACTGTTTTTT
clone size: few; V gene: TRBV3-1/TRBV3-2; D gene: TRBD2; J gene: TRBJ2-1; CDR3 protein: CASSLRSYSAGDNEQFF; CDR3 DNA: TGTGCCAGCAGCCTAAGATCTTACTCAGCGGGGGACAATGAGCAGTTCTTC
clone size: .; V gene: TRBV28; D gene: TRBD2; J gene: TRBJ2-5; CDR3 protein: CASSFPSPGLAEETQYF; CDR3 DNA: TGTGCCAGCAGTTTCCCCTCACCGGGACTAGCGGAAGAGACCCAGTACTTC
clone size: .; V gene: TRBV5-6; D gene: .; J gene: TRBJ2-1; CDR3 protein: CASSLIRWSSYNEQFF; CDR3 DNA: TGTGCCAGCAGCTTGATCCGGTGGAGCTCCTACAATGAGCAGTTCTTC
clone size: .; V gene: TRBV9; D gene: TRBD2; J gene: TRBJ2-1; CDR3 protein: CASSVAFGTSNNEQFF; CDR3 DNA: TGTGCCAGCAGCGTAGCTTTTGGGACTAGCAACAATGAGCAGTTCTTC
clone size: .; V gene: TRBV6-5; D gene: .; J gene: TRBJ2-7; CDR3 protein: CASSYTASGISYEQYF; CDR3 DNA: TGTGCCAGCAGTTACACCGCCTCCGGGATCTCCTACGAGCAGTACTTC
clone size: .; V gene: TRBV4-1; D gene: TRBD2; J gene: TRBJ2-1; CDR3 protein: CASSQGTSTSGSYNEQFF; CDR3 DNA: TGCGCCAGCAGCCAAGGTACCTCGACTAGCGGGTCCTACAATGAGCAGTTCTTC
clone size: .; V gene: TRBV5-1; D gene: .; J gene: TRBJ2-1; CDR3 protein: CASSFTGSSYNEQFF; CDR3 DNA: TGCGCCAGCAGCTTCACAGGGAGCTCCTACAATGAGCAGTTCTTC
clone size: .; V gene: TRBV5-5; D gene: TRBD1; J gene: TRBJ1-4; CDR3 protein: CASSTTGGSNEKLFF; CDR3 DNA: TGTGCCAGCAGCACCACAGGGGGCAGTAACGAAAAACTGTTTTTT
clone size: .; V gene: TRBV12-3/TRBV12-4; D gene: .; J gene: TRBJ1-1; CDR3 protein: CATHRDSNTEAFF; CDR3 DNA: TGTGCCACCCACCGGGACTCGAACACTGAAGCTTTCTTT
clone size: .; V gene: TRBV13; D gene: .; J gene: TRBJ1-3; CDR3 protein: CASSTQFSGNTIYF; CDR3 DNA: TGTGCCAGCAGCACCCAGTTCTCTGGAAACACCATATATTTT
clone size: .; V gene: TRBV7-3; D gene: TRBD1; J gene: TRBJ2-7; CDR3 protein: CASSLNPGGGEQYF; CDR3 DNA: TGTGCCAGCAGCTTAAACCCAGGGGGTGGGGAGCAGTACTTC
clone size: .; V gene: TRBV18; D gene: .; J gene: TRBJ1-2; CDR3 protein: CASSPSQGENYGYTF; CDR3 DNA: TGTGCCAGCTCACCATCGCAGGGTGAAAACTATGGCTACACCTTC
clone size: .; V gene: TRBV5-1; D gene: .; J gene: TRBJ1-3; CDR3 protein: CASSVFTGSLSGNTIYF; CDR3 DNA: TGCGCCAGCAGCGTGTTCACAGGGAGCTTATCTGGAAACACCATATATTTT
clone size: .; V gene: TRBV20-1; D gene: TRBD2; J gene: TRBJ2-1; CDR3 protein: CSASIAGDYNEQFF; CDR3 DNA: TGCAGTGCTAGTATTGCGGGGGACTACAATGAGCAGTTCTTC
clone size: .; V gene: TRBV7-9; D gene: .; J gene: TRBJ2-1; CDR3 protein: CASSLGGTGNYNEQFF; CDR3 DNA: TGTGCCAGCAGCTTAGGTGGGACTGGAAACTACAATGAGCAGTTCTTC
clone size: .; V gene: TRBV3-1/TRBV3-2; D gene: .; J gene: TRBJ2-1; CDR3 protein: CASSHLSLSAGEQFF; CDR3 DNA: TGTGCCAGCAGCCATCTTTCGTTAAGCGCTGGTGAGCAGTTCTTC
clone size: .; V gene: TRBV28; D gene: .; J gene: TRBJ2-1; CDR3 protein: CASSPPGGTGRQFF; CDR3 DNA: TGTGCCAGCAGTCCCCCGGGGGGAACAGGGCGGCAGTTCTTC
clone size: .; V gene: TRBV6-5; D gene: TRBD1; J gene: TRBJ2-1; CDR3 protein: CASSYDGQGGNEQFF; CDR3 DNA: TGTGCCAGCAGTTACGACGGACAGGGGGGGAATGAGCAGTTCTTC
clone size: .; V gene: TRBV18; D gene: TRBD2; J gene: TRBJ2-1; CDR3 protein: CASSPPGAGAGDEQFF; CDR3 DNA: TGTGCCAGCTCACCACCGGGAGCGGGGGCAGGTGATGAGCAGTTCTTC
clone size: few; V gene: TRBV7-2; D gene: .; J gene: TRBJ1-2; CDR3 protein: CASSPGVARGYGYTF; CDR3 DNA: TGTGCCAGCAGCCCAGGGGTTGCCCGTGGGTATGGCTACACCTTC
clone size: .; V gene: TRBV7-3; D gene: TRBD2; J gene: TRBJ2-1; CDR3 protein: CASSLGLAGSYYNEQFF; CDR3 DNA: TGTGCCAGCAGTTTAGGACTAGCGGGTTCCTACTACAATGAGCAGTTCTTC
clone size: .; V gene: TRBV5-6; D gene: TRBD1; J gene: TRBJ1-1; CDR3 protein: CASSYGTGGTEAFF; CDR3 DNA: TGTGCCAGCAGCTACGGGACAGGGGGCACTGAAGCTTTCTTT
clone size: .; V gene: TRBV2; D gene: .; J gene: TRBJ2-2; CDR3 protein: CASSSQGRTGELFF; CDR3 DNA: TGTGCCAGCAGTTCACAGGGACGCACCGGGGAGCTGTTTTTT
clone size: .; V gene: TRBV5-1; D gene: TRBD1; J gene: TRBJ1-4; CDR3 protein: CASSYGTGANEKLFF; CDR3 DNA: TGCGCCAGCAGCTATGGGACAGGGGCTAATGAAAAACTGTTTTTT
clone size: few; V gene: TRBV11-2; D gene: .; J gene: TRBJ2-7; CDR3 protein: CASSSRTSYEQYF; CDR3 DNA: TGTGCCAGCAGTTCCCGGACTTCCTACGAGCAGTACTTC
clone size: .; V gene: TRBV11-2; D gene: TRBD2; J gene: TRBJ2-7; CDR3 protein: CASSNRLRGSEQYF; CDR3 DNA: TGTGCCAGCAGTAACAGACTGCGGGGGTCCGAGCAGTACTTC
clone size: .; V gene: TRBV6-5; D gene: TRBD1; J gene: TRBJ1-2; CDR3 protein: CASPGGGNYGYTF; CDR3 DNA: TGTGCCAGCCCAGGGGGAGGCAACTATGGCTACACCTTC
clone size: few; V gene: TRBV21-1; D gene: .; J gene: TRBJ2-7; CDR3 protein: CASSKARARYEQYF; CDR3 DNA: TGTGCCAGCAGCAAAGCCAGGGCACGCTACGAGCAGTACTTC
clone size: .; V gene: TRBV7-2; D gene: .; J gene: TRBJ1-1; CDR3 protein: CASSLASGLNTEAFF; CDR3 DNA: TGTGCCAGCAGCTTAGCTTCAGGTTTGAACACTGAAGCTTTCTTT
clone size: .; V gene: TRBV7-8; D gene: .; J gene: TRBJ1-6; CDR3 protein: CASSLYRGSIGSPLHF; CDR3 DNA: TGTGCCAGCAGCTTATACCGGGGATCTATAGGTTCACCCCTCCACTTT
clone size: .; V gene: TRBV7-9; D gene: .; J gene: TRBJ2-1; CDR3 protein: CASSLKADSSYNEQFF; CDR3 DNA: TGTGCCAGCAGCTTAAAAGCCGATAGCTCCTACAATGAGCAGTTCTTC
clone size: .; V gene: TRBV5-4; D gene: .; J gene: TRBJ2-7; CDR3 protein: CASSDRDFSYEQYF; CDR3 DNA: TGTGCCAGCAGCGACCGGGACTTCTCATACGAGCAGTACTTC
clone size: .; V gene: TRBV18; D gene: .; J gene: TRBJ2-3; CDR3 protein: CASSPPRAGHTDTQYF; CDR3 DNA: TGTGCCAGCTCACCACCCAGAGCGGGCCACACAGATACGCAGTATTTT
clone size: .; V gene: TRBV9; D gene: TRBD1; J gene: TRBJ2-2; CDR3 protein: CASSADTGGINTGELFF; CDR3 DNA: TGTGCCAGCAGCGCCGATACAGGGGGAATCAACACCGGGGAGCTGTTTTTT
clone size: .; V gene: TRBV3-1/TRBV3-2; D gene: .; J gene: TRBJ2-7; CDR3 protein: CASSQVGGGTTYEQYF; CDR3 DNA: TGTGCCAGCAGCCAAGTGGGAGGCGGGACGACCTACGAGCAGTACTTC
clone size: .; V gene: TRBV19; D gene: TRBD1; J gene: TRBJ2-3; CDR3 protein: CASSKGKGANTDTQYF; CDR3 DNA: TGTGCCAGTAGTAAGGGAAAGGGGGCGAACACAGATACGCAGTATTTT
clone size: .; V gene: TRBV30; D gene: .; J gene: TRBJ1-1; CDR3 protein: CAWSSGGWVAFF; CDR3 DNA: TGTGCCTGGAGTTCGGGAGGGTGGGTAGCTTTCTTT
clone size: .; V gene: TRBV27; D gene: TRBD1; J gene: TRBJ1-1; CDR3 protein: CASSVTGGALSEAFF; CDR3 DNA: TGTGCCAGCAGTGTAACAGGGGGCGCGTTATCTGAAGCTTTCTTT
clone size: .; V gene: TRBV2; D gene: .; J gene: TRBJ2-7; CDR3 protein: CASSYRQVSYEQYF; CDR3 DNA: TGTGCCAGCAGTTATAGACAGGTCTCCTACGAGCAGTACTTC
clone size: .; V gene: TRBV4-1; D gene: .; J gene: TRBJ2-2; CDR3 protein: CASSREPGLRAGELFF; CDR3 DNA: TGCGCCAGCAGCCGAGAACCGGGACTCAGGGCCGGGGAGCTGTTTTTT
clone size: .; V gene: TRBV25-1; D gene: .; J gene: TRBJ2-3; CDR3 protein: CASSELGLITDTQYF; CDR3 DNA: TGTGCCAGCAGTGAATTAGGACTAATCACAGATACGCAGTATTTT
clone size: once; V gene: TRBV18; D gene: .; J gene: TRBJ2-5; CDR3 protein: CASSPRQETQYF; CDR3 DNA: TGTGCCAGCTCACCCCGCCAAGAGACCCAGTACTTC
clone size: few; V gene: TRBV2; D gene: .; J gene: TRBJ1-6; CDR3 protein: CASSRDSGPPPLHF; CDR3 DNA: TGTGCCAGCAGTCGGGACTCCGGCCCTCCACCCCTCCACTTT
clone size: .; V gene: TRBV28; D gene: .; J gene: TRBJ2-2; CDR3 protein: CASGTQDTGELFF; CDR3 DNA: TGTGCCAGCGGAACACAGGACACCGGGGAGCTGTTTTTT
clone size: .; V gene: TRBV5-1; D gene: TRBD2; J gene: TRBJ2-5; CDR3 protein: CASSPNPTGGGQETQYF; CDR3 DNA: TGCGCCAGCAGCCCCAATCCTACGGGAGGTGGCCAAGAGACCCAGTACTTC